The 9 T cell receptor beta chains below were found in one sample sequenced in a study of long-term antiretroviral therapy in people with HIV. Sequencing relied on immunoSEQ assay v3.0, run at survey level. The assay was immunoSEQ multiplex PCR, and TCRdb's table has in-frame clones only and misses some. The sample yields tens of thousands of clones, around nine tenths seen once. Sample: unsorted PBMCs, taken 5.2 years after starting antiretroviral therapy. The receptors derive from a woman aged 40 to 50 with HIV.

The CDR3: CASRQAPLRGNQPQHF. The CDR3 nucleotides are TGTGCCAGCAGACAGGCCCCCCTTCGAGGCAATCAGCCCCAGCATTTT. The chain has TRBV19 and TRBJ1-5; D is perhaps TRBD1 (6 bases). The CDR3 sequence is 16 residues long. The germline V gene encodes CDR1 LNHDA and CDR2 SQIVND (reference sequence). V lost 9 bases and J 2 bases, leaving 20 bases between the germline ends.

V gene TRBV7-6 combines with J gene TRBJ2-2; D remains ambiguous. The CDR3 extends over 14 amino acids. V shed 0 bases and J shed 7 bases, with 9 bases lying between them. CDR1 is SGHVS, CDR2 FNYEAQ, per germline. The CDR3 sequence is CASSLAGMDGELFF. DNA of the CDR3: TGTGCCAGCAGCTTAGCGGGAATGGACGGGGAGCTGTTTTTT.

J is TRBJ2-5 and V is TRBV5-6; 8 bases are shared with TRBD1. The ends lost 4 bases at V and 1 base at J; junction bases unmatched: 12. There are 17 residues in the CDR3. Germline CDR1 and CDR2: SGHDT and YYEEEE. The CDR3 sequence is CASSPLSGTGSQETQYF. CDR3 DNA sequence: TGTGCCAGCAGCCCGCTCTCCGGGACAGGCTCCCAAGAGACCCAGTACTTC.

The chain links TRBV6-1 to TRBJ1-5, with 9 positions matching TRBD1. Germline V lookup: CDR1 MNHNS, CDR2 SASEGT. This CDR3 has 15 residues. V shed 5 bases and J 6 bases; nucleotides not matched to a gene: 8. The CDR3 region is CASSWDRAGGQPQHF. CDR3 nucleotides: TGTGCCAGCAGTTGGGACAGGGCGGGAGGTCAGCCCCAGCATTTT.

The chain couples TRBV7-2 to TRBJ1-6; 9 bases fit TRBD1. J gave up 8 bases and V 5 bases, and 4 bases lay outside the gene matches. Germline V gene sequence: CDR1 SGHTA, CDR2 FQGNSA. The CDR3 is 14 residues long. This chain's CDR3 is CASSRDRVDSPLHF. In DNA, the CDR3 is TGTGCCAGCAGCCGGGACAGGGTCGATTCACCCCTCCACTTT.

V gene TRBV28 combines with J gene TRBJ2-7; perhaps TRBD2 as D (6 bases). The CDR3 has 17 amino acids. Looked up from germline, CDR1 is MDHEN and CDR2 is SYDVKM. V lost 0 bases, J lost 7 bases, and 22 bases lay in between. The CDR3 DNA follows: TGTGCCAGCAGTTTATGGCGACGGGCGGGAAGTTCGGGTGAGCAGTACTTC. Translating gives CASSLWRRAGSSGEQYF.

This chain joins TRBV11-3 and TRBJ2-2; 7 bases are a match to TRBD1. In germline, CDR1 is SGHNT, CDR2 YENEEA. CDR3 length: 13 residues. CDR3 bases: TGTGCTACGGGACAGAAGAACACCGGGGAGCTGTTTTTT. Its translation is CATGQKNTGELFF.

V is TRBV2 and J is TRBJ2-3; D remains ambiguous. V was pared by 7 bases and J by 1 base, with 12 bases between. From germline, CDR1 is SNHLY and CDR2 FYNNEI. This CDR3 spans 14 amino acids. In DNA form, the CDR3 reads TGTGCCAGCACTATAGGAGCTCGCACAGATACGCAGTATTTT. It yields the protein CASTIGARTDTQYF. The variable domain in full, completed from reference TRBV2 and TRBJ2-3, reads EPEVTQTPSHQVTQMGQEVILRCVPISNHLYFYWYRQILGQKVEFLVSFYNNEISEKSEIFDDQFSVERPDGSNFTLKIRSTKLEDSAMYFCASTIGARTDTQYFGPGTRLTVL.

CDR3 DNA sequence: TGTGCCAGCCGTACACTTTGGGCCACAGATACGCAGTATTTT. Its protein product is CASRTLWATDTQYF. This chain joins TRBV6-1 and TRBJ2-3; D unresolved. Trimming cost V 8 bases and J 2 bases, with 14 bases left between them. CDR3 length equals 14 residues. CDR1 MNHNS and CDR2 SASEGT come from the germline V gene.